The 28 T cell receptor beta chains presented below share a single source sample, sequenced in a study of blood T cell repertoires in COVID-19. Method: immunoSEQ multiplex PCR; TCRdb's copy keeps in-frame clones and lacks some. The sample lists about 98,000 clones; 75% to 85% were seen once. The sequenced sample consisted of peripheral blood. The receptor source for this set is a man between 65 and 85 years old with acute or convalescent COVID-19.

This clone was detected once. The chain carries TRBV18 and TRBJ2-1; 10 bases match TRBD1. The V gene end was trimmed by 4 bases and the J gene end by 5 bases; junction bases not matched to a gene: 8. CDR1 KGHSH and CDR2 LQKENI come from the germline V gene. The CDR3 runs to 16 residues. Written as DNA, the CDR3 is TGTGCCAGCTCACTCGGTAGAGGGACAGGGGACAATGAGCAGTTCTTC. It translates to CASSLGRGTGDNEQFF.

The V call is TRBV10-3, the J call TRBJ1-2; 7 positions match TRBD1. CDR3 length: 13 amino acids. J was trimmed by 5 bases and V by 7 bases; bases with no gene match: 7. CDR1 and CDR2 from the germline V gene are ENHRY and SYGVKD. The CDR3 region is CAITDRAEYGYTF. The CDR3, as DNA: TGTGCCATCACCGACAGGGCGGAATATGGCTACACCTTC.

The chain is built from TRBV19 and TRBJ1-6; TRBD1 matches at 9 bases. CDR3 length: 15 residues. After removal of 8 bases from V and 3 bases from J, the junction contained 5 bases not matched to a gene. The germline CDR1 and CDR2 sequences are LNHDA and SQIVND (reference sequence). CDR3 in DNA: TGTGCCAGTTCTCAGGACAGGGGCTATAATTCACCCCTCCACTTT. Its translation: CASSQDRGYNSPLHF.

This clone was observed a single time. V and J are TRBV30 and TRBJ2-6; possibly TRBD1 for D (5 bases). The CDR3 covers 17 residues. Trimming stripped 1 base from V and 0 bases from J, with 13 bases between. The V gene's germline CDR1 is GTSNPN and CDR2 SVGIG (reference sequence). The CDR3, as DNA: TGTGCCTGGAGTGGGCAGGGCCTCTTCTCTGGGGCCAACGTCCTGACTTTC. Translated: CAWSGQGLFSGANVLTF.

This chain joins TRBV28 and TRBJ2-6; D perhaps matches TRBD2 (6 bases). Trimming left V 7 bases short and J 2 bases short, with 12 bases between. The CDR3 contains 15 residues. The germline gives CDR1 MDHEN, CDR2 SYDVKM. In DNA form, the CDR3 reads TGTGCCAGCACTTTCCCGGGGGCTGGGGCCAACGTCCTGACTTTC. Its translation is CASTFPGAGANVLTF.

The chain combines TRBV7-9 with TRBJ2-3, with 9 bases aligning to TRBD1. The V and J ends lost 2 bases and 4 bases, in that order; junction bases with no gene match: 10. Germline loops: CDR1 SEHNR, CDR2 FQNEAQ (reference sequence). This CDR3 is built from 17 residues. The CDR3 DNA reads TGTGCCAGCAGCTTACGAACCGGGACAGGGAGGGCAGATACGCAGTATTTT. Its translation is CASSLRTGTGRADTQYF.

The V gene is TRBV24-1, the J gene TRBJ2-5; D may be TRBD2 (6 bases). V lost 8 bases and J lost 4, with 16 bases in between. The germline CDR1 and CDR2 sequences are KGHDR and SFDVKD. The CDR3 sequence is 14 residues long. The CDR3 loop is CATTLAAPSETQYF. As DNA, the CDR3 is TGTGCCACCACGTTAGCGGCTCCCTCAGAGACCCAGTACTTC.

V gene TRBV28 combines with J gene TRBJ2-7, with D possibly being TRBD1 (5 bases). The V end was cut by 7 bases, the J end by 0 bases, with 19 bases between. CDR1 is MDHEN, CDR2 SYDVKM, per germline. CDR3 length equals 16 residues. DNA for the CDR3: TGTGCCAGCATTGCCGTAGGGGTATCCCCCTCCTACGAGCAGTACTTC. Its translation: CASIAVGVSPSYEQYF. The whole variable domain, remainder taken from reference TRBV28 and TRBJ2-7, is DVKVTQSSRYLVKRTGEKVFLECVQDMDHENMFWYRQDPGLGLRLIYFSYDVKMKEKGDIPEGYSVSREKKERFSLILESASTNQTSMYLCASIAVGVSPSYEQYFGPGTRLTVT.

The chain carries TRBV5-5 and TRBJ1-4; no definite D call. The CDR3 is 14 amino acids. V shed 2 bases and J shed 6 bases, with 11 bases lying between them. Germline V lookup: CDR1 SGHKS, CDR2 YYEKEE (reference sequence). The CDR3 DNA reads TGTGCCAGCAGCTTAGTCGGGATAGATGAAAAACTGTTTTTT. Protein: CASSLVGIDEKLFF.

The chain employs TRBV5-1 and TRBJ2-5; 9 bases line up with TRBD2. V trimming: 4 bases; J trimming: 1 base; junction bases outside the gene matches: 8. Looked up from germline, CDR1 is SGHRS and CDR2 is YFSETQ. The CDR3 totals 16 residues. CDR3 bases: TGCGCCAGCAGCGCTACCGGGACTAGCAGCCAAGAGACCCAGTACTTC. The encoded protein is CASSATGTSSQETQYF. The variable domain in full, with the rest retrieved from reference TRBV5-1 and TRBJ2-5, is KAGVTQTPRYLIKTRGQQVTLSCSPISGHRSVSWYQQTPGQGLQFLFEYFSETQRNKGNFPGRFSGRQFSNSRSEMNVSTLELGDSALYLCASSATGTSSQETQYFGPGTRLLVL.

The chain combines TRBV28 with TRBJ2-7; D is possibly TRBD2 (5 bases). This CDR3 spans 13 amino acids. Germline CDR1 and CDR2: MDHEN and SYDVKM. The V gene lost 2 bases and the J gene lost 3 bases, with 8 bases spanning the gap. The chain's CDR3 is CASSLSGYYEQYF. CDR3 sequence (DNA): TGTGCCAGCAGTTTAAGCGGATACTACGAGCAGTACTTC.

Only one count was recorded for this clone. The chain couples TRBV15 to TRBJ1-3; D is unclear. This CDR3 comprises 18 residues. Germline V gene lookup returns CDR1 LNHNV and CDR2 YYDKDF (reference sequence). Trimming took 3 bases from V and 2 from J, leaving 20 bases between them. CDR3 amino acids: CATSSLANRLVTGNTIYF. DNA for the CDR3: TGTGCCACCAGCAGCTTAGCGAATCGATTGGTGACTGGAAACACCATATATTTT.

The genes are TRBV2 and TRBJ2-1, with TRBD2 identical over 13 bases. The V segment lost 5 bases and the J segment 5 bases; nucleotides outside the gene matches: 3. This CDR3 is built from 15 residues. Germline loops: CDR1 SNHLY, CDR2 FYNNEI. The CDR3 region is CASSTGTSGNNEQFF. DNA of the CDR3: TGTGCCAGCAGTACCGGGACTAGCGGGAACAATGAGCAGTTCTTC.

CDR3 residues: CASSWGTGTYEQYF. The CDR3 DNA reads TGTGCCAGCAGCTGGGGGACAGGGACCTACGAGCAGTACTTC. This chain links TRBV7-8 with TRBJ2-7, with 9 bases that match TRBD1. V shed 4 bases and J 2 bases; nucleotides not matched to a gene: 3. This CDR3 spans 14 amino acids. From germline, CDR1 is SGHVS and CDR2 FQNEAQ.

The chain employs TRBV30 and TRBJ1-2; 7 bases map to TRBD1. The CDR3 covers 13 residues. Germline CDR1 reads GTSNPN; CDR2 reads SVGIG (reference sequence). Trimming cost V 2 bases and J 8 bases; bases outside gene matches: 8. This chain's CDR3 is CAWSPDRERGYTF. The CDR3 nucleotides read TGTGCCTGGAGTCCCGACAGGGAACGAGGCTACACCTTC. Based on the CDR3 plus reference TRBV30 and TRBJ1-2, the full variable domain is SQTIHQWPATLVQPVGSPLSLECTVEGTSNPNLYWYRQAAGRGLQLLFYSVGIGQISSEVPQNLSASRPQDRQFILSSKKLLLSDSGFYLCAWSPDRERGYTFGSGTRLTVV.

The chain is built from TRBV28 and TRBJ1-4, with unresolved D. This CDR3 region has 12 residues. Germline V CDR1 and CDR2: MDHEN, SYDVKM. Trimming cost V 7 bases and J 5 bases, with 8 bases left between them. The CDR3 spells CASTAYNEKLFF. In nucleotides, the CDR3 is TGTGCCAGCACCGCCTACAATGAAAAACTGTTTTTT.

The V gene is TRBV6-5, the J gene TRBJ1-5; maybe TRBD1 (6 bases). Germline CDR1 MNHEY, CDR2 SVGAGI. V was clipped by 7 bases and J by 7 bases, with 20 bases between them. The CDR3 length is 15 residues. The CDR3 loop is CASKLQGGDTQPQHF. The CDR3 DNA reads as TGTGCCAGCAAGCTACAGGGAGGGGATACCCAGCCCCAGCATTTT.

The chain combines TRBV7-9 with TRBJ1-4; unclear D gene. The CDR3 contains 16 residues. Germline V gene sequence: CDR1 SEHNR, CDR2 FQNEAQ (reference sequence). V gave up 4 bases and J gave up 2 bases, with 14 bases separating them. CDR3 region: CASSSGLMNTNEKLFF. In DNA, the CDR3 is TGTGCCAGCAGCTCGGGATTGATGAACACTAATGAAAAACTGTTTTTT.

The chain links TRBV5-1 to TRBJ1-5; D gene uncertain. This CDR3 has 15 amino acids. V was clipped by 0 bases and J by 2 bases, with 9 bases between them. Germline assignment: CDR1 SGHRS and CDR2 YFSETQ. The CDR3 nucleotides are TGCGCCAGCAGCTTGGCCCCCGGGGGCAATCAGCCCCAGCATTTT. Residues: CASSLAPGGNQPQHF.

The rearrangement uses TRBV28 and TRBJ2-7; TRBD2 matches 10 bases. This CDR3 comprises 17 residues. V was clipped by 5 bases and J by 6 bases; unmatched bases: 16. Germline V gives CDR1 MDHEN, CDR2 SYDVKM. CDR3 DNA sequence: TGTGCCAGCAGTGCCTCGCGAGCGGGAGGGTGGAGAAGCGAGCAGTACTTC. It translates to CASSASRAGGWRSEQYF.

This clone occurred a few times. The chain is built from TRBV7-9 and TRBJ1-1; TRBD1 matches at 10 bases. CDR3 size: 16 residues. J gave up 1 base and V 1 base, and 3 bases lay outside the gene matches. Germline V gene sequence: CDR1 SEHNR, CDR2 FQNEAQ (reference sequence). The CDR3 region has the DNA TGTGCCAGCAGCTTAGGGACAGGGGGGTCGAACACTGAAGCTTTCTTT. Translating gives CASSLGTGGSNTEAFF.

The chain links TRBV6-6 to TRBJ2-7; tentatively, D is TRBD2 (5 bases). Germline V gene data show CDR1 as MNHNY and CDR2 as SVGAGI (reference sequence). V lost 2 bases, J lost 5 bases, and 10 bases lay in between. CDR3 size: 13 residues. The CDR3: CASSYPGLDEQYF. The DNA of the CDR3 is TGTGCCAGCAGTTACCCGGGGTTGGACGAGCAGTACTTC.

The chain employs TRBV3-1 (or the pseudogene TRBV3-2) and TRBJ1-6, with D possibly matching TRBD1 (5 bases). The CDR3 totals 15 residues. From germline, CDR1 is LGHDT and CDR2 YNNKEL (reference sequence). V lost 1 base, J lost 7 bases, and 11 bases lay in between. In DNA, the CDR3 is TGTGCCAGCAGCCAAGGGCGGGGGAGCAATTCACCCCTCCACTTT. Its translation is CASSQGRGSNSPLHF.

The chain links TRBV5-5 to TRBJ2-7; TRBD1 matches 9 bases. This CDR3 contains 13 residues. The trim removed 2 bases at V and 9 bases at J, leaving 6 bases unmatched. The germline gives CDR1 SGHKS, CDR2 YYEKEE (reference sequence). The CDR3 loop reads CASSFGQGSVQYF. The CDR3, as DNA: TGTGCCAGCAGCTTCGGACAGGGGAGTGTGCAGTACTTC.

V gene TRBV2 combines with J gene TRBJ2-7, with D possibly being TRBD1 (6 bases). V dropped 5 bases and J dropped 3 bases, with 8 bases sitting between them. CDR3 length equals 12 residues. Germline V gene lookup returns CDR1 SNHLY and CDR2 FYNNEI. The CDR3 sequence is CASSKTGYEQYF. Here the CDR3 DNA reads TGTGCCAGCAGTAAGACAGGCTACGAGCAGTACTTC.

The chain joins TRBV27 to TRBJ2-1; TRBD1 matches at 10 bases. Germline lookup yields CDR1 MNHEY and CDR2 SMNVEV (reference sequence). The CDR3 is 16 residues long. V trimming: 7 bases; J trimming: 13 bases; junction bases outside the gene matches: 19. In DNA, the CDR3 is TGTGCCAGCACCGCGTTAGGAGGGGACAGGGGCTACCCCCAGTTCTTC. This gives the protein CASTALGGDRGYPQFF.

Many counts were recorded for this clone. V gene TRBV6-1 combines with J gene TRBJ1-3; no clear D gene. The germline V gene encodes CDR1 MNHNS and CDR2 SASEGT. The germline V and J ends were trimmed by 2 bases and 0 bases, with 11 bases remaining between them. This CDR3 contains 16 residues. CDR3 DNA: TGTGCCAGCAGTGAACGGAAGCGCTTCTCTGGAAACACCATATATTTT. This codes for CASSERKRFSGNTIYF.

This chain connects TRBV5-1 to TRBJ2-1; 7 positions match TRBD2. The CDR3 contains 19 residues. J lost 0 bases, V lost 1 base, and 13 bases had no gene match. Looked up from germline, CDR1 is SGHRS and CDR2 is YFSETQ. CDR3 DNA sequence: TGCGCCAGCAGCTTGCTTCCTGGGTCGGGAGGAGGCTCCTACAATGAGCAGTTCTTC. It yields the protein CASSLLPGSGGGSYNEQFF.